This TCR beta chain was found in a study of vaccination effects on CD4 cells after COVID-19. The ViraFEST assay expanded antigen-specific CD4+ T cells with viral peptide pools before sequencing. The culture ran for under eleven days, and then CD4+ T cells were isolated. Infection dated between March and December 2020, before the Alpha, Beta and Delta variants reached the United States. TCRdb keeps only in-frame clones here, not all; method: immunoSEQ multiplex PCR. The sample lists 35,000 to 55,000 clones; approximately 70% were seen once. Note on this clone: Its antigen is unidentified.

Germline CDR1 SGHRS, CDR2 YFSETQ. The CDR3 extends over 13 amino acids. V was shortened by 4 bases and J by 3 bases, with 11 bases between the two germline ends. The material was CD4+ T cells from PBMCs cultured with a peptide pool, obtained before COVID-19 vaccination. This chain uses TRBV5-1 with TRBJ2-7; TRBD2 is a possible D gene (6 bases). The receptor was derived from a human donor who had a prior SARS-CoV-2 infection. CDR3 amino acids: CASSLRENYEQYF. Here the CDR3 DNA reads TGCGCCAGCAGCCTCCGGGAGAACTACGAGCAGTACTTC.